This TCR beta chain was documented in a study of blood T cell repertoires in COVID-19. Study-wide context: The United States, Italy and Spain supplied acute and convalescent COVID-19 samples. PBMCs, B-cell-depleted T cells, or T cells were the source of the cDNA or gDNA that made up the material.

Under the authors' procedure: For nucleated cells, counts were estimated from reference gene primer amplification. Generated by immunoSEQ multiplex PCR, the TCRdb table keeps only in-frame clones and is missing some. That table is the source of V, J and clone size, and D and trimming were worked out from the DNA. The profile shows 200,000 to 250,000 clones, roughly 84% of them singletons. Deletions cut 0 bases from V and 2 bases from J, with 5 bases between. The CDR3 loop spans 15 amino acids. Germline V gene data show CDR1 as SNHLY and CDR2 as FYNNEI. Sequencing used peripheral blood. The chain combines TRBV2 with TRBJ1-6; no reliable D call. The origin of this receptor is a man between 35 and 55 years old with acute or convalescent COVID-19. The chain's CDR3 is CASSEATAYNSPLHF. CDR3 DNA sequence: TGTGCCAGCAGTGAAGCAACGGCCTATAATTCACCCCTCCACTTT. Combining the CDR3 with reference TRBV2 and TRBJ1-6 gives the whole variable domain EPEVTQTPSHQVTQMGQEVILRCVPISNHLYFYWYRQILGQKVEFLVSFYNNEISEKSEIFDDQFSVERPDGSNFTLKIRSTKLEDSAMYFCASSEATAYNSPLHFGNGTRLTVT.